This TCR beta chain appears in the sequencing data of a study of shared clonotypes between healthy human individuals. The V and J ends lost 4 bases and 4 bases respectively, with 14 bases between them. The CDR3 spans 15 residues. Germline CDR1 reads MNHEY; CDR2 reads SVGAGI. The data were produced by immunoSEQ multiplex PCR, yet TCRdb's version contains in-frame clones alone and is incomplete. This repertoire shows 1,500,000 or so clones, about 98.5% found once; its top ten account for roughly 0.35%. This TCR derives from a man younger than 45 in good health. The sequencing input was naive CD4+ T cells sorted from blood. Subset given: CD45RA+ positively selected. This chain links TRBV6-5 with TRBJ1-5; a weak D match, TRBD1 (6 bases). The CDR3 region has the DNA TGTGCCAGCAGTTCCATGGGACAACCGAATCAGCCCCAGCATTTT. As protein: CASSSMGQPNQPQHF.